These 28 T cell receptor beta chains originate from one sample sequenced in a study of blood T cell repertoires in COVID-19. Assay used: immunoSEQ multiplex PCR; TCRdb lists only in-frame clones, some missing. The sample yields 300,000 to 400,000 clones, approximately 91% seen once. Sequenced: peripheral blood. Receptor source: a woman in her seventies with COVID-19, enrolled during active disease.

The chain joins TRBV6-1 to TRBJ1-5; 7 bases map to TRBD1. V lost 6 bases and J lost 3; bases outside the gene matches: 8. This CDR3 spans 15 amino acids. Germline V gives CDR1 MNHNS, CDR2 SASEGT. CDR3 in amino acids: CASSDRAQNNQPQHF. The CDR3 nucleotides read TGTGCCAGCAGCGACAGGGCCCAAAACAATCAGCCCCAGCATTTT.

CDR3 bases: TGTGCCAGCGGGGAGGGCACAGATACGCAGTATTTT. Its translation is CASGEGTDTQYF. The V gene is TRBV7-9, the J gene TRBJ2-3; perhaps TRBD2 as D (6 bases). V lost 8 bases to trimming and J lost 1 base, with 7 bases between them. The germline CDR1 and CDR2 sequences are SEHNR and FQNEAQ (reference sequence). The CDR3 has 12 amino acids.

The V call is TRBV12-3 or TRBV12-4, the J call TRBJ1-1; D call uncertain. This CDR3 region has 13 residues. V gave up 3 bases and J gave up 2 bases, with 7 bases separating them. The CDR3 loop is CASSFARNTEAFF. The CDR3 bases are TGTGCCAGCAGTTTTGCCAGAAACACTGAAGCTTTCTTT.

V usage is TRBV28 and J usage is TRBJ2-7; D unresolved. Germline assignment: CDR1 MDHEN and CDR2 SYDVKM. Trimming removed 5 bases at V and 2 bases at J, with 7 bases between. The CDR3 is 12 residues long. The CDR3 DNA is TGTGCCAGCAGTGTGACACCCTACGAGCAGTACTTC. Amino acid sequence: CASSVTPYEQYF.

This chain connects TRBV3-1 (or the pseudogene TRBV3-2) to TRBJ2-5; the match to TRBD1 covers 7 bases. Unmatched junction bases numbered 1, after V lost 2 bases and J lost 4 bases. CDR1 is LGHDT, CDR2 YNNKEL, per germline (reference sequence). This CDR3 has 13 amino acids. In nucleotides, the CDR3 is TGTGCCAGCAGCCAAAACAGGGGAGAGACCCAGTACTTC. This encodes CASSQNRGETQYF.

The table lists this clone with a count of one. This chain connects TRBV7-2 to TRBJ2-5; a possible D gene is TRBD1 (5 bases). CDR1 and CDR2 (germline): SGHTA, FQGNSA. The CDR3 is 15 residues long. Trimming took 5 bases from V and 0 from J, leaving 13 bases between them. CDR3 DNA: TGTGCCAGCAGCATCAGGACACCGTACCAAGAGACCCAGTACTTC. Its protein is CASSIRTPYQETQYF.

This clone appeared once. The chain carries TRBV5-5 and TRBJ1-2; perhaps TRBD1 as D (6 bases). V lost 1 base and J lost 6, with 13 bases in between. Germline CDR1 SGHKS, CDR2 YYEKEE (reference sequence). The CDR3 contains 14 residues. CDR3 residues: CASSLFWTVDGYTF. The CDR3 DNA reads as TGTGCCAGCAGCTTGTTCTGGACAGTAGATGGCTACACCTTC. Using reference TRBV5-5 and TRBJ1-2 for the parts outside the CDR3, the full variable domain is DAGVTQSPTHLIKTRGQQVTLRCSPISGHKSVSWYQQVLGQGPQFIFQYYEKEERGRGNFPDRFSARQFPNYSSELNVNALLLGDSALYLCASSLFWTVDGYTFGSGTRLTVV.

The chain links TRBV3-1 (or the pseudogene TRBV3-2) to TRBJ2-1; 10 nucleotides line up with TRBD2. Germline CDR1 reads LGHDT; CDR2 reads YNNKEL (reference sequence). The CDR3 runs 15 residues. J gave up 7 bases and V 0 bases, and 3 bases lay outside the gene matches. CDR3 in DNA: TGTGCCAGCAGCCAAGACCGACTAGCGGGTAATGAGCAGTTCTTC. Amino acids: CASSQDRLAGNEQFF.

V and J are TRBV6-6 and TRBJ2-5, with a tentative D call TRBD2 (6 bases). CDR1 is MNHNY and CDR2 is SVGAGI in the germline V gene (reference sequence). V lost 4 bases, J lost 4 bases, and 7 bases lay in between. The CDR3 is 12 amino acids. The CDR3 bases are TGTGCCAGCAGTTTCGGGGGAGAGACCCAGTACTTC. The encoded protein is CASSFGGETQYF.

The chain joins TRBV4-1 to TRBJ1-1; TRBD1 matches 9 bases. Germline lookup yields CDR1 MGHRA and CDR2 YSYEKL. CDR3 length equals 14 residues. J gave up 7 bases and V 4 bases, and 7 bases lay outside the gene matches. The CDR3 bases are TGCGCCAGCAGCCGAGAACAGGGGGCGTATGAAGCTTTCTTT. It specifies CASSREQGAYEAFF.

The chain joins TRBV6-1 to TRBJ2-3, with D hard to call. CDR3 length equals 14 residues. Deletions cut 3 bases from V and 2 bases from J, with 9 bases between. The V gene's germline CDR1 is MNHNS and CDR2 SASEGT. CDR3 coding DNA: TGTGCCAGCAGTGAGAACAGATTCACAGATACGCAGTATTTT. Amino acids: CASSENRFTDTQYF.

V usage is TRBV12-3 or TRBV12-4 and J usage is TRBJ1-2, with D perhaps matching TRBD1 (5 bases). Trimming cost V 4 bases and J 13 bases, with 13 bases left between them. The CDR3 runs to 11 residues. CDR3 region: CASSSSPGATF. The CDR3 DNA reads as TGTGCCAGCAGTTCAAGTCCTGGGGCCACCTTC.

V usage is TRBV19 and J usage is TRBJ1-1; D not resolved. Germline V gives CDR1 LNHDA, CDR2 SQIVND (reference sequence). V lost 4 bases and J lost 1, with 4 bases in between. The CDR3 has 12 amino acids. As DNA, the CDR3 is TGTGCCAGTAGTAGCGAGAACACTGAAGCTTTCTTT. The encoded protein is CASSSENTEAFF.

This chain uses TRBV20-1 with TRBJ1-3, with D maybe TRBD1 (6 bases). The germline V gene encodes CDR1 DFQATT and CDR2 SNEGSKA (reference sequence). Deletions cut 3 bases from V and 5 bases from J, with 14 bases between. The CDR3 runs to 14 residues. CDR3 coding DNA: TGCAGTGCTAGTGCGGGGGGCGGACGAAACACCATATATTTT. Encoded protein: CSASAGGGRNTIYF.

The chain employs TRBV24-1 and TRBJ2-2; D perhaps matches TRBD2 (6 bases). CDR3 length: 14 residues. Germline V gene data show CDR1 as KGHDR and CDR2 as SFDVKD. Between the trimmed V and J ends, which lost 7 bases and 5 bases, there was a span of 13 bases. This chain's CDR3 is CATSDPGLTGELFF. The DNA for the CDR3 is TGTGCCACCAGCGATCCGGGACTTACCGGGGAGCTGTTTTTT.

Comments on this clone: Other DNA sequences from this sample encode an identical CDR3 as well. The CDR3 DNA sequence: TGTGCCAGCAGTTTAAGGGGGTATGGCTACACCTTC. The encoded protein is CASSLRGYGYTF. The chain couples TRBV28 to TRBJ1-2; tentative D call: TRBD1 (6 bases). Germline assignment: CDR1 MDHEN and CDR2 SYDVKM. Trimming took 2 bases from V and 5 from J, leaving 6 bases between them. The CDR3 is made up of 12 amino acids.

This rearrangement joins TRBV27 to TRBJ1-2, with a weak D call TRBD1 (6 bases). The V end lost 8 bases, the J end lost 8 bases, and 18 bases lay between the germline ends. In germline, CDR1 is MNHEY, CDR2 SMNVEV (reference sequence). The CDR3 totals 13 residues. In DNA, the CDR3 is TGTGCCAGCGCCTGGGGACAACTGGAAGGCTACACCTTC. This translates into CASAWGQLEGYTF.

This clone was counted between two and nine times. The junction departs from germline at one end; a sequencing error may be responsible. V is TRBV27 and J is TRBJ1-2, with 8 nucleotides matching TRBD1. The CDR3 covers 15 residues. The germline V gene has CDR1 MNHEY and CDR2 SMNVEV (reference sequence). CDR3 loop: CASRFQTGANYGYTF. The CDR3 DNA reads TGTGCCAGCCGTTTTCAGACAGGGGCTAACTATGGCTACACCTTC.

The CDR3 loop is CASSVNRDSGNTIYF. The CDR3 DNA sequence: TGTGCCAGCAGTGTTAATAGAGATTCTGGAAACACCATATATTTT. V gene TRBV2 combines with J gene TRBJ1-3; D is uncertain. The germline V and J ends were trimmed by 4 bases and 1 base, with 11 bases remaining between them. The CDR3 covers 15 residues. Germline V lookup: CDR1 SNHLY, CDR2 FYNNEI.

The chain uses TRBV27 and TRBJ2-7; 8 positions match TRBD1. Germline loops: CDR1 MNHEY, CDR2 SMNVEV (reference sequence). The CDR3 is made up of 14 amino acids. Trimming removed 2 bases from V and 7 bases from J; junction bases left unmatched: 7. The CDR3 reads CASSLQGAFSEQYF. In nucleotides, the CDR3 is TGTGCCAGCAGTTTACAGGGGGCATTTAGTGAGCAGTACTTC.

This clone has only one observation. The chain links TRBV27 to TRBJ1-1, with D maybe TRBD1 (5 bases). The ends were cut back, 6 bases at V and 6 bases at J, with 17 bases in the middle. The CDR3 sequence is 14 residues long. CDR1 and CDR2 from the germline V gene are MNHEY and SMNVEV (reference sequence). CDR3 in amino acids: CASRHLRDRAEAFF. The CDR3 coding sequence is TGTGCCAGCAGACACCTCAGGGATCGGGCTGAAGCTTTCTTT.

This sequence joins TRBV2 and TRBJ2-1; 8 nucleotides line up with TRBD2. Trimming at V came to 6 bases and at J to 4 bases, leaving 8 bases not matched to a gene. The germline V gene has CDR1 SNHLY and CDR2 FYNNEI. This CDR3 region has 15 residues. The CDR3 DNA reads TGTGCCAGCAGCCCAGACGGGACTAGTTACAATGAGCAGTTCTTC. This codes for CASSPDGTSYNEQFF.

The CDR3: CASSESRRANVLTF. CDR3 nucleotides: TGCGCCAGCAGTGAGTCCAGGCGGGCCAACGTCCTGACTTTC. The chain has TRBV10-1 and TRBJ2-6; D gene ambiguous. Germline-derived CDR1 and CDR2 are WNHNN and SYGVQD (reference sequence). The length of the CDR3 is 14 residues. Trimming removed 0 bases at V and 5 bases at J, with 5 bases between.

The J gene is TRBJ1-3, the V gene TRBV28; 7 nucleotides line up with TRBD1. CDR1 and CDR2 (germline): MDHEN, SYDVKM. CDR3 length: 15 amino acids. V dropped 1 base and J dropped 8; count of bases not matched to a gene: 8. The CDR3 loop reads CASSLSKGQSYTIYF. In DNA, the CDR3 is TGTGCCAGCAGTTTATCTAAGGGACAGTCTTACACCATATATTTT.

The chain recombines TRBV7-2 with TRBJ1-1; D possibly corresponds to TRBD1 (6 bases). This CDR3 comprises 16 residues. Germline CDR1 reads SGHTA; CDR2 reads FQGNSA. With 6 bases removed from V and 0 bases from J, the gap between germline ends came to 17 bases. CDR3 residues: CASRSPARTVNTEAFF. Here the CDR3 DNA reads TGTGCCAGCAGATCCCCGGCCAGGACAGTGAACACTGAAGCTTTCTTT.

The chain carries TRBV10-3 and TRBJ2-2; TRBD1 matches at 7 bases. The germline V gene has CDR1 ENHRY and CDR2 SYGVKD. This CDR3 contains 16 residues. The ends lost 11 bases at V and 0 bases at J; junction bases unmatched: 12. CDR3 sequence: CASGRGPPPNTGELFF. For the CDR3, the DNA is TGTGCCTCGGGAAGGGGGCCCCCACCGAACACCGGGGAGCTGTTTTTT.

The chain joins TRBV2 to TRBJ2-1; the D is unclear. The CDR3 has 10 amino acids. The V gene's germline CDR1 is SNHLY and CDR2 FYNNEI. V was clipped by 4 bases and J by 9 bases, with 4 bases between them. CDR3 nucleotide sequence: TGTGCCAGCAGTGGTATTGAGCAGTTCTTC. This sequence encodes CASSGIEQFF. The full variable domain, completed using reference TRBV2 and TRBJ2-1, is EPEVTQTPSHQVTQMGQEVILRCVPISNHLYFYWYRQILGQKVEFLVSFYNNEISEKSEIFDDQFSVERPDGSNFTLKIRSTKLEDSAMYFCASSGIEQFFGPGTRLTVL.

This clone was detected once. The chain has TRBV2 and TRBJ1-3, with D perhaps matching TRBD1 (5 bases). In germline, CDR1 is SNHLY, CDR2 FYNNEI. This CDR3 is 13 amino acids long. Trimming took off 7 bases at V and 0 bases at J, with 7 bases between the two ends. The CDR3 is CASNGGSGNTIYF. The CDR3 nucleotides read TGTGCCAGCAACGGGGGCTCTGGAAACACCATATATTTT.